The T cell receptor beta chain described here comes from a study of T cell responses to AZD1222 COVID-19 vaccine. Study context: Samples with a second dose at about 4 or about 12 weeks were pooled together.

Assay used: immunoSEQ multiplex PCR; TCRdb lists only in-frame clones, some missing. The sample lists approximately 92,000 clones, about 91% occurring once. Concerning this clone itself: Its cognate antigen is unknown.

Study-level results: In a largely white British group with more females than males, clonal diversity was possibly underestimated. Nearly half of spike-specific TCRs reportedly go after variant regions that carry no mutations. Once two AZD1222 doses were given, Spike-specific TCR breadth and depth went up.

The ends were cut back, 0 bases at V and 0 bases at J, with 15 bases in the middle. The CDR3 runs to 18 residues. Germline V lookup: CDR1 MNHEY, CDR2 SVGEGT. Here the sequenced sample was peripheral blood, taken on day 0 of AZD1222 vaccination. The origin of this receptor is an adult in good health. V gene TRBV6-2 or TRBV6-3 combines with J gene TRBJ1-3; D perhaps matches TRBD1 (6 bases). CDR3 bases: TGTGCCAGCAGTTACTCGAGGGGGACTCAAAGCTCTGGAAACACCATATATTTT. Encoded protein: CASSYSRGTQSSGNTIYF.